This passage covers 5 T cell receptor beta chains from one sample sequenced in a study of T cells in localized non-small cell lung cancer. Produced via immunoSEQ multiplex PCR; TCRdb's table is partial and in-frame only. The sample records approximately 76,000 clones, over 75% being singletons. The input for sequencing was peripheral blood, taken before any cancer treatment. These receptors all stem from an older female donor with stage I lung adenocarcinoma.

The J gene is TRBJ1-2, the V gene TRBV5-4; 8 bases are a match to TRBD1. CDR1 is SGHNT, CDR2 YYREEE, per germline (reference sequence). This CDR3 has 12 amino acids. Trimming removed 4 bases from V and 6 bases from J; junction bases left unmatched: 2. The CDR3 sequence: CASSMTGDGYTF. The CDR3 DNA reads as TGTGCCAGCAGCATGACAGGGGATGGCTACACCTTC. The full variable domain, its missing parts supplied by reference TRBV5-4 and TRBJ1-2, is ETGVTQSPTHLIKTRGQQVTLRCSSQSGHNTVSWYQQALGQGPQFIFQYYREEENGRGNFPPRFSGLQFPNYSSELNVNALELDDSALYLCASSMTGDGYTFGSGTRLTVV.

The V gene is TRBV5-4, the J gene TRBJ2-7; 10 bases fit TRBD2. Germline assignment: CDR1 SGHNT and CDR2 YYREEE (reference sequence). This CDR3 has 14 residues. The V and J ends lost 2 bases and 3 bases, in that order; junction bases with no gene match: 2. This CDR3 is CASSFSGGRYEQYF. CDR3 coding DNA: TGTGCCAGCAGCTTTAGCGGGGGGCGCTACGAGCAGTACTTC.

The DNA for the CDR3 is TGTGCCAGTAGTGGTGGACATTTGAATCAGCCCCAGCATTTT. Protein product: CASSGGHLNQPQHF. The chain is built from TRBV19 and TRBJ1-5; tentatively, D is TRBD1 (5 bases). This CDR3 comprises 14 residues. Deletions cut 5 bases from V and 4 bases from J, with 12 bases between. Germline values: CDR1 LNHDA, CDR2 SQIVND (reference sequence).

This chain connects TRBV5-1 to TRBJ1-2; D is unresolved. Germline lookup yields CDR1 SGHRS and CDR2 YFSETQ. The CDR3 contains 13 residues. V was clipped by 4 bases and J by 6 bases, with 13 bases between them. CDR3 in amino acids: CASSITVVDGYTF. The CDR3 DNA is TGCGCCAGCAGCATAACGGTCGTCGATGGCTACACCTTC. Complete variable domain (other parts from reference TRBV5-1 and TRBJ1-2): KAGVTQTPRYLIKTRGQQVTLSCSPISGHRSVSWYQQTPGQGLQFLFEYFSETQRNKGNFPGRFSGRQFSNSRSEMNVSTLELGDSALYLCASSITVVDGYTFGSGTRLTVV.

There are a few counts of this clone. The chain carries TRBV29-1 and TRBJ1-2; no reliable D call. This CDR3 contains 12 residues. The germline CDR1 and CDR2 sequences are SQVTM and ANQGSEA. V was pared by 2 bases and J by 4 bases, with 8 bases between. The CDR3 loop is CSVEQGPYGYTF. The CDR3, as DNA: TGCAGCGTTGAACAAGGACCCTATGGCTACACCTTC. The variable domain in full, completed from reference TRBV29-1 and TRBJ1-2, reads SAVISQKPSRDICQRGTSLTIQCQVDSQVTMMFWYRQQPGQSLTLIATANQGSEATYESGFVIDKFPISRPNLTFSTLTVSNMSPEDSSIYLCSVEQGPYGYTFGSGTRLTVV.